This TCR beta chain was retrieved from a study of blood T cell repertoires in COVID-19. Study-wide context: The United States, Italy and Spain supplied acute and convalescent COVID-19 samples.

Per the original methods: Amplifying reference gene primers gave estimates of nucleated cell counts. The assay was immunoSEQ multiplex PCR, and TCRdb's table has in-frame clones only and misses some. V, J and clone size are taken as reported in that table, and D and trimming were inferred from the DNA itself. The data contain 60,000 to 85,000 clones, 65% to 90% of them singletons. This TCR was sampled from a man older than 75 with acute or convalescent COVID-19. Sequences were obtained from peripheral blood.

The CDR3 nucleotides are TGTGCCAGCTCACCAGTTCGGACCGGGGTTGAAGCTTTCTTT. It codes for CASSPVRTGVEAFF. V usage is TRBV18 and J usage is TRBJ1-1; D not resolved. V lost 2 bases to trimming and J lost 7 bases, with 14 bases between them. CDR1 is KGHSH and CDR2 is LQKENI in the germline V gene. This CDR3 is 14 amino acids long.